This T cell receptor (beta chain) was sequenced for a study of cytomegalovirus exposure and HLA in healthy donors. PCR employed 60 Vbeta and 13 Jbeta primers. The table came from immunoSEQ multiplex PCR; TCRdb's copy has only in-frame clones and leaves some out. Among about 160,000 clones, 86% were seen once, and the ten largest hold nearly 2%. Sequencing input: PBMCs. The sequence came from a woman aged 18-29 years in good health and CMV-seronegative.

CDR3 DNA: TGTGCCAGTATATTCGCGGGTCATAGCAATCAGCCCCAGCATTTT. This encodes CASIFAGHSNQPQHF. V and J are TRBV19 and TRBJ1-5, with unresolved D. V was clipped by 7 bases and J by 0 bases, with 13 bases between them. CDR3 length: 15 residues. Germline V gene lookup returns CDR1 LNHDA and CDR2 SQIVND (reference sequence).